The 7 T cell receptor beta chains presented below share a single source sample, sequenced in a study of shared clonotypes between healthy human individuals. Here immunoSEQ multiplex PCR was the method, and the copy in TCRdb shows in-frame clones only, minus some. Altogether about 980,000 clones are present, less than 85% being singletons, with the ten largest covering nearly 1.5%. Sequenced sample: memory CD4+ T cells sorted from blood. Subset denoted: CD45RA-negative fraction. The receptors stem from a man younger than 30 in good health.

CDR3 amino acids: CASSFLQGSEQYF. The DNA of the CDR3 is TGCGCCAGCAGCTTTTTGCAGGGTTCCGAGCAGTACTTC. The chain is built from TRBV5-1 and TRBJ2-7; a weak D match, TRBD1 (5 bases). Germline V gene data show CDR1 as SGHRS and CDR2 as YFSETQ. The CDR3 sequence is 13 residues long. V shed 2 bases and J shed 6 bases, with 12 bases lying between them.

CDR3 sequence (DNA): TGTGCCAGCAGATCGACAGACATGAACACTGAAGCTTTCTTT. Its protein product is CASRSTDMNTEAFF. The chain has TRBV11-2 and TRBJ1-1; D perhaps matches TRBD1 (5 bases). Germline CDR1 reads SGHAT; CDR2 reads FQNNGV. Trimming took off 6 bases at V and 0 bases at J, with 11 bases between the two ends. This CDR3 comprises 14 residues.

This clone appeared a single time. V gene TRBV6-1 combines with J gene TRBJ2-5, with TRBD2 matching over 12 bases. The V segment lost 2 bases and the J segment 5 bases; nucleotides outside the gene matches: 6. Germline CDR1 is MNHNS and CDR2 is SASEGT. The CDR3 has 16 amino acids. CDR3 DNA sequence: TGTGCCAGCAGTGAACTAGCGGGGGGGTTCAGTGAGACCCAGTACTTC. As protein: CASSELAGGFSETQYF.

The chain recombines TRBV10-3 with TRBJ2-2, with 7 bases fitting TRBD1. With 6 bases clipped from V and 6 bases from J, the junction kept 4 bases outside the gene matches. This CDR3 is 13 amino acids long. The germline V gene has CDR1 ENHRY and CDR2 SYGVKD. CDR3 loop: CAIRGTVAGELFF. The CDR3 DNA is TGTGCCATCAGGGGGACAGTGGCCGGGGAGCTGTTTTTT.

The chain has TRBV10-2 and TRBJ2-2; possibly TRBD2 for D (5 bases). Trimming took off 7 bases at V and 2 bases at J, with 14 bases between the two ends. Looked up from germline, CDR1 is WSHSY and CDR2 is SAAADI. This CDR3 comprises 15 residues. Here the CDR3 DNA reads TGCGCCAGCACCGAAGGTGACTACAACACCGGGGAGCTGTTTTTT. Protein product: CASTEGDYNTGELFF.

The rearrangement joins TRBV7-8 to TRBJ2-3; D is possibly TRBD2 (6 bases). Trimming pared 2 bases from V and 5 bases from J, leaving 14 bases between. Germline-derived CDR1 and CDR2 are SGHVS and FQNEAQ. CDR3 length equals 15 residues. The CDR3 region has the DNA TGTGCCAGCAGCTTAATCCCTAGCGAAAGAGATACGCAGTATTTT. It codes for CASSLIPSERDTQYF.

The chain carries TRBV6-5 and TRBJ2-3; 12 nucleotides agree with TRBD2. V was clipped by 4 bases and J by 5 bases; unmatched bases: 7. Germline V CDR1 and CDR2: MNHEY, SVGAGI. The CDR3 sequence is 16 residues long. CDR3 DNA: TGTGCCAGCAGTTCATCTAGCGGGGGGGGAGGAGATACGCAGTATTTT. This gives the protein CASSSSSGGGGDTQYF.